The 8 T cell receptor beta chains below were found in one sample sequenced in a study of OX40 agonist ivuxolimab in advanced cancers. Generated by immunoSEQ multiplex PCR, the TCRdb table keeps only in-frame clones and is missing some. The sample yields 75,000 to 95,000 clones, roughly 90% seen once. Sequenced material: CD4+ or CD8+ T cells sorted from blood, taken in a trial of the OX40 agonist ivuxolimab. The receptors originated from an adult with an advanced solid tumor such as melanoma, head and neck, liver or kidney cancer.

The table lists this clone with a count of one. The V gene is TRBV28, the J gene TRBJ1-2; D not resolved. V lost 2 bases to trimming and J lost 4 bases, with 14 bases between them. Germline V gene data show CDR1 as MDHEN and CDR2 as SYDVKM. The CDR3 spans 15 residues. CDR3 sequence: CASSLAVGGRYGYTF. The CDR3 coding sequence is TGTGCCAGCAGTTTAGCAGTGGGCGGCCGCTATGGCTACACCTTC.

This clone has just one count. This rearrangement joins TRBV5-1 to TRBJ1-1, with D hard to call. The germline V gene encodes CDR1 SGHRS and CDR2 YFSETQ. The CDR3 consists of 13 residues. Trimming left V 2 bases short and J 3 bases short, with 8 bases between. The chain's CDR3 is CASSFTIDTEAFF. DNA for the CDR3: TGCGCCAGCAGCTTCACAATTGACACTGAAGCTTTCTTT.

About this clone itself: The germline gene is not matched at one end of the junction; a read error may be the cause. The chain combines TRBV7-7 with TRBJ2-2, with D unclear. The CDR3 length is 14 residues. The germline CDR1 and CDR2 sequences are SSHAT and FNYEAQ (reference sequence). CDR3 sequence: CASSSLPDTGELFF. The CDR3 DNA follows: TGTGCTAGCAGCTCCCTTCCCGACACCGGGGAGCTGTTTTTT.

This rearrangement joins TRBV11-2 to TRBJ1-1; TRBD1 matches at 8 bases. Germline lookup yields CDR1 SGHAT and CDR2 FQNNGV. The CDR3 covers 14 residues. V shed 5 bases and J 1 base; nucleotides not matched to a gene: 3. CDR3 protein: CASSVDRENTEAFF. In nucleotides, the CDR3 is TGTGCCAGCAGCGTGGACAGGGAGAACACTGAAGCTTTCTTT.

The sample holds one count of this clone. Other DNA sequences in this sample translate to the same CDR3. V gene TRBV27 combines with J gene TRBJ2-7, with 12 bases identical to TRBD2. V gave up 5 bases and J gave up 0 bases; unmatched junction bases: 2. This CDR3 has 15 amino acids. Germline CDR1 MNHEY, CDR2 SMNVEV (reference sequence). Written as DNA, the CDR3 is TGTGCCAGCAGTCGGACTAGCGGGGCCTCCTACGAGCAGTACTTC. Encoded protein: CASSRTSGASYEQYF.

The table lists this clone with a few counts. J is TRBJ2-7 and V is TRBV2; 7 bases line up with TRBD2. Germline-derived CDR1 and CDR2 are SNHLY and FYNNEI. V shed 7 bases, J shed 3 bases, and the junction held 15 bases outside the gene matches. The CDR3 consists of 16 residues. Written as DNA, the CDR3 is TGTGCCAGCAACCTCCGGGCCGGGGAGGGGAGCTACGAGCAGTACTTC. Its translation: CASNLRAGEGSYEQYF.

The rearrangement joins TRBV9 to TRBJ1-6; 8 bases line up with TRBD1. The V gene's germline CDR1 is SGDLS and CDR2 YYNGEE. Trimming removed 3 bases from V and 10 bases from J; junction bases left unmatched: 9. This CDR3 contains 15 residues. In DNA, the CDR3 is TGTGCCAGCAGCGCCCAAGGACAGGGTTACTCACCCCTCCACTTT. This encodes CASSAQGQGYSPLHF.

The chain has TRBV28 and TRBJ2-2; no clear D gene. Trimming took off 3 bases at V and 6 bases at J, with 11 bases between the two ends. The V gene's germline CDR1 is MDHEN and CDR2 SYDVKM. CDR3 length: 14 amino acids. The CDR3 reads CASSFPASAGELFF. The CDR3 DNA is TGTGCCAGCAGTTTCCCGGCCTCGGCCGGGGAGCTGTTTTTT. The variable domain in full, completed from reference TRBV28 and TRBJ2-2, reads DVKVTQSSRYLVKRTGEKVFLECVQDMDHENMFWYRQDPGLGLRLIYFSYDVKMKEKGDIPEGYSVSREKKERFSLILESASTNQTSMYLCASSFPASAGELFFGEGSRLTVL.